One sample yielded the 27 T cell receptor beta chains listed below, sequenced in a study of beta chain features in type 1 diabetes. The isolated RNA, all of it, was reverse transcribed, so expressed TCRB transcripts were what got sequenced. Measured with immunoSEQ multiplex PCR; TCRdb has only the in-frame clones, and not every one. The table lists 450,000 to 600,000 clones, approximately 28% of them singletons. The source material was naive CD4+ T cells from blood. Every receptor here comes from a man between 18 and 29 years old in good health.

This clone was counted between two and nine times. The chain's CDR3 is CASSPIRQNNYGYTF. The CDR3 coding sequence is TGTGCCAGCAGCCCGATCCGGCAGAACAACTATGGCTACACCTTC. The chain carries TRBV14 and TRBJ1-2; D unclear. Germline values: CDR1 SGHDN, CDR2 FVKESK. The CDR3 is 15 amino acids. With 4 bases removed from V and 2 bases from J, the gap between germline ends came to 14 bases.

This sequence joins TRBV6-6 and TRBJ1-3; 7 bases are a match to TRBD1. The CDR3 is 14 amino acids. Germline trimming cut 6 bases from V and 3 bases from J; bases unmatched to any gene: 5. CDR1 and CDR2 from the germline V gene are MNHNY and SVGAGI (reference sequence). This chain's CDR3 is CASRAGTDGNTIYF. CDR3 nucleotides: TGTGCCAGCAGAGCCGGGACAGATGGAAACACCATATATTTT.

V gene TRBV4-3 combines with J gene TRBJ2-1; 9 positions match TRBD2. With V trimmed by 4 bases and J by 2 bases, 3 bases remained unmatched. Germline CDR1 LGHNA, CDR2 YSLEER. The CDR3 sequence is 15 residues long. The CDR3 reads CASSLGGRAYNEQFF. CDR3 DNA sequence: TGCGCCAGCAGCCTGGGCGGGAGGGCCTACAATGAGCAGTTCTTC.

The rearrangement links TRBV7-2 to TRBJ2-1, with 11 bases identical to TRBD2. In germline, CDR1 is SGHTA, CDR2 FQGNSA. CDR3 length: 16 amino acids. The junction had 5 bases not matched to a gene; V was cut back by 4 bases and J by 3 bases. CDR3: CASSWTGTSGYNEQFF. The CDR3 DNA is TGTGCCAGCAGCTGGACCGGGACTAGCGGCTACAATGAGCAGTTCTTC.

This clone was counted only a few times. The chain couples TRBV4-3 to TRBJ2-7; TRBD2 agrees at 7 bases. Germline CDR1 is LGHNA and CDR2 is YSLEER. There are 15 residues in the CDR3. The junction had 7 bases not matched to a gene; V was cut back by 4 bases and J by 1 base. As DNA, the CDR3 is TGCGCCAGCAGCCGCAGCGCTAGCGGATCCTACGAGCAGTACTTC. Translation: CASSRSASGSYEQYF.

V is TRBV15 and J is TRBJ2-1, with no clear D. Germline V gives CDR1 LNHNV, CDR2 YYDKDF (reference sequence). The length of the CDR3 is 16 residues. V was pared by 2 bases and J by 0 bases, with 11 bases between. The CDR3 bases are TGTGCCACCAGCAGATACAGATTGAGCTCCTACAATGAGCAGTTCTTC. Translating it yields CATSRYRLSSYNEQFF.

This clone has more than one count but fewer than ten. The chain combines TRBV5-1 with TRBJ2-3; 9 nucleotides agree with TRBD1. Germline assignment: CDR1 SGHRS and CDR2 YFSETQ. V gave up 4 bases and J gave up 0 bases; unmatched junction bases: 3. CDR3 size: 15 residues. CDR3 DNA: TGCGCCAGCAGCCCGGGACAGGGAAGCACAGATACGCAGTATTTT. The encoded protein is CASSPGQGSTDTQYF. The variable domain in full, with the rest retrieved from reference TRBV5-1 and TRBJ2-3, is KAGVTQTPRYLIKTRGQQVTLSCSPISGHRSVSWYQQTPGQGLQFLFEYFSETQRNKGNFPGRFSGRQFSNSRSEMNVSTLELGDSALYLCASSPGQGSTDTQYFGPGTRLTVL.

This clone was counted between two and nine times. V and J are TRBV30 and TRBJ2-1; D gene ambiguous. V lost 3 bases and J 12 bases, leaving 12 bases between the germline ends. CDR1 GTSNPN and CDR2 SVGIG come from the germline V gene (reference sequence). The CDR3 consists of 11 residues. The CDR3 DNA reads TGTGCCTGGAGCTTGAACACCTTGCAGTTCTTC. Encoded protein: CAWSLNTLQFF.

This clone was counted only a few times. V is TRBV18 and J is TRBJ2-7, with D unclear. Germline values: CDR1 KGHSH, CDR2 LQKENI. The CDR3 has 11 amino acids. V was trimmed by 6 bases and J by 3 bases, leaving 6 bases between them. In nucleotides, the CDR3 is TGTGCCAGCTCTCCGGACTACGAGCAGTACTTC. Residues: CASSPDYEQYF.

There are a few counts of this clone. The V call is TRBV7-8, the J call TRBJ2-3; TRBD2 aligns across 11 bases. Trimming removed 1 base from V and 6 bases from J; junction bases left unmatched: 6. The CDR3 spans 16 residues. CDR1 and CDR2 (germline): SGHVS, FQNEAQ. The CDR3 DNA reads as TGTGCCAGCAGCTTAGAACTAGCGGGAGCCGGGGATACGCAGTATTTT. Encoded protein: CASSLELAGAGDTQYF.

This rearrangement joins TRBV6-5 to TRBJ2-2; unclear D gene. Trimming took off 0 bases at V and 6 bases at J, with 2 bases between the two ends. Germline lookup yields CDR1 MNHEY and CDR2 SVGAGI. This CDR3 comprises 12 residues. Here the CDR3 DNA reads TGTGCCAGCAGTTACTCGCCCGGGGAGCTGTTTTTT. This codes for CASSYSPGELFF.

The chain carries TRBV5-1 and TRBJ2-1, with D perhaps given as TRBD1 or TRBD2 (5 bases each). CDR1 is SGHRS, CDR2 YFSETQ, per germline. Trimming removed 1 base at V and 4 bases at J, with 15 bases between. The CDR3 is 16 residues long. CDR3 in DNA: TGCGCCAGCAGCTTGAACCCAGGGAGTTGGTACAATGAGCAGTTCTTC. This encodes CASSLNPGSWYNEQFF.

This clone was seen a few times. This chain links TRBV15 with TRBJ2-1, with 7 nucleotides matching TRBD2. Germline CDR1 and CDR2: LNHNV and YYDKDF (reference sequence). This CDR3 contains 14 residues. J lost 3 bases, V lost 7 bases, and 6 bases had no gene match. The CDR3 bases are TGTGCCACCACCGTCCCGGGAGGCTACAATGAGCAGTTCTTC. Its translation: CATTVPGGYNEQFF. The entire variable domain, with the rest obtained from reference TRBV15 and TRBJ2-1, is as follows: DAMVIQNPRYQVTQFGKPVTLSCSQTLNHNVMYWYQQKSSQAPKLLFHYYDKDFNNEADTPDNFQSRRPNTSFCFLDIRSPGLGDTAMYLCATTVPGGYNEQFFGPGTRLTVL.

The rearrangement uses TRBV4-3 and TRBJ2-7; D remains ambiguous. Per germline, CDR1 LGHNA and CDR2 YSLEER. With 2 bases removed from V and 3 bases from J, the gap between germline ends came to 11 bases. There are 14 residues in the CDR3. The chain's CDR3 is CASSQYPANYEQYF. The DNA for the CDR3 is TGCGCCAGCAGCCAATATCCGGCGAACTACGAGCAGTACTTC.

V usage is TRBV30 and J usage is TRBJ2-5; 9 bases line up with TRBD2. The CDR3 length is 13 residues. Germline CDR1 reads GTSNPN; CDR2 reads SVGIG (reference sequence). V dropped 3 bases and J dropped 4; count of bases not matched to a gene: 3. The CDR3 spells CAWRLAGVETQYF. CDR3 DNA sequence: TGTGCCTGGAGGTTAGCGGGAGTAGAGACCCAGTACTTC.

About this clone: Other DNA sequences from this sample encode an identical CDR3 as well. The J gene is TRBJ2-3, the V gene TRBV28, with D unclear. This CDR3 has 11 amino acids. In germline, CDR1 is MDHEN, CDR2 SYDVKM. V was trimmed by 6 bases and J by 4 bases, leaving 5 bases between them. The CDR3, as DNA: TGTGCCAGCAGCGGCGCAGATACGCAGTATTTT. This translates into CASSGADTQYF. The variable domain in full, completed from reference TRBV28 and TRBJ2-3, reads DVKVTQSSRYLVKRTGEKVFLECVQDMDHENMFWYRQDPGLGLRLIYFSYDVKMKEKGDIPEGYSVSREKKERFSLILESASTNQTSMYLCASSGADTQYFGPGTRLTVL.

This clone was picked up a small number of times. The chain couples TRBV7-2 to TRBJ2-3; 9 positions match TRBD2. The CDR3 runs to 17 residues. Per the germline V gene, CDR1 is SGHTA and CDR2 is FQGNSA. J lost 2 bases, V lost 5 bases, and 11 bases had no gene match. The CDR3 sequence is CASSPDGLAGTTDTQYF. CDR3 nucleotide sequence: TGTGCCAGCAGCCCAGATGGGCTAGCGGGAACCACAGATACGCAGTATTTT. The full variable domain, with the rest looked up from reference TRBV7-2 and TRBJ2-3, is GAGVSQSPSNKVTEKGKDVELRCDPISGHTALYWYRQSLGQGLEFLIYFQGNSAPDKSGLPSDRFSAERTGGSVSTLTIQRTQQEDSAVYLCASSPDGLAGTTDTQYFGPGTRLTVL.

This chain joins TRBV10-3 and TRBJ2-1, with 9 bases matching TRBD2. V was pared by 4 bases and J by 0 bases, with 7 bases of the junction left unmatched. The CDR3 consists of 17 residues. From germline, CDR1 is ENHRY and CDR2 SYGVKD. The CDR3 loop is CAISAGTSTYSYNEQFF. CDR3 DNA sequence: TGTGCCATCAGTGCCGGGACTAGCACCTACTCCTACAATGAGCAGTTCTTC.

CDR3 sequence reads: CAWSLGGFNEQFF. Here the CDR3 DNA reads TGTGCCTGGAGTCTAGGAGGGTTTAATGAGCAGTTCTTC. The chain is built from TRBV30 and TRBJ2-1, with D maybe TRBD2 (6 bases). This CDR3 has 13 residues. V dropped 2 bases and J dropped 7 bases, with 12 bases sitting between them. The germline V gene encodes CDR1 GTSNPN and CDR2 SVGIG (reference sequence).

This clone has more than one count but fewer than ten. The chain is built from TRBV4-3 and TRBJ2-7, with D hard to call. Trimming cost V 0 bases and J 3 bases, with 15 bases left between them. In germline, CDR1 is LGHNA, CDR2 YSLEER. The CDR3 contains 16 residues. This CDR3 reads CASSQELVGTDYEQYF. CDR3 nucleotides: TGCGCCAGCAGCCAAGAATTGGTCGGTACAGACTACGAGCAGTACTTC.

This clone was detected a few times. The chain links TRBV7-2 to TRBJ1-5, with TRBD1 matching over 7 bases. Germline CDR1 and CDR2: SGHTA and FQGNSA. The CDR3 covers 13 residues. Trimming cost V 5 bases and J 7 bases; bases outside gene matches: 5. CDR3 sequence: CASSRTGDQPQHF. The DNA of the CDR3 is TGTGCCAGCAGCCGTACAGGGGACCAGCCCCAGCATTTT.

CDR3 sequence (DNA): TGCGCCAGCAGCTTTTCTCTGGACTACGAGCAGTACTTC. This translates into CASSFSLDYEQYF. The rearrangement uses TRBV5-1 and TRBJ2-7; D is unresolved. The CDR3 is 13 amino acids. The ends were cut back, 2 bases at V and 3 bases at J, with 9 bases in the middle. CDR1 is SGHRS and CDR2 is YFSETQ in the germline V gene.

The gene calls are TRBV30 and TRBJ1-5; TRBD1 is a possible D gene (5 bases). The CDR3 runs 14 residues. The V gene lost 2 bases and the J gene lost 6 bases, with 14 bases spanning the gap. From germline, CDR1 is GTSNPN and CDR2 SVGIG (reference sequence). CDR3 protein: CAWSIGTRGQPQHF. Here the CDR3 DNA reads TGTGCCTGGAGTATTGGGACCCGGGGTCAGCCCCAGCATTTT. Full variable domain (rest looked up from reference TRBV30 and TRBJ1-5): SQTIHQWPATLVQPVGSPLSLECTVEGTSNPNLYWYRQAAGRGLQLLFYSVGIGQISSEVPQNLSASRPQDRQFILSSKKLLLSDSGFYLCAWSIGTRGQPQHFGDGTRLSIL.

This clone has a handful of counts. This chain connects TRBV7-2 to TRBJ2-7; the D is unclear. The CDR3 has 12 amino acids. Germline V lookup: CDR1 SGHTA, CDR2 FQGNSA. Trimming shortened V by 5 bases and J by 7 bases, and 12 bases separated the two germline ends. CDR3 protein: CASSQTVLEQYF. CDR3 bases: TGTGCCAGCAGCCAGACCGTCCTAGAGCAGTACTTC.

The CDR3 here is CASSYSRGQGSEQYF. The CDR3 DNA is TGTGCCAGCAGTTACTCGAGAGGACAGGGGAGCGAGCAGTACTTC. The chain has TRBV6-6 and TRBJ2-7; 9 bases align to TRBD1. Germline trimming cut 0 bases from V and 6 bases from J; bases unmatched to any gene: 6. The CDR3 is 15 amino acids. The germline gives CDR1 MNHNY, CDR2 SVGAGI (reference sequence).

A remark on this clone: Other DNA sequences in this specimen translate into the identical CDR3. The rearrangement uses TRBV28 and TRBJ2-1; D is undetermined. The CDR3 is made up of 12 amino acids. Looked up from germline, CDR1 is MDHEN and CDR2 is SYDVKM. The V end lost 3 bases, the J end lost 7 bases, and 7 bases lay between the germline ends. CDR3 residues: CASSLVGNEQFF. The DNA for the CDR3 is TGTGCCAGCAGTTTGGTGGGGAATGAGCAGTTCTTC.

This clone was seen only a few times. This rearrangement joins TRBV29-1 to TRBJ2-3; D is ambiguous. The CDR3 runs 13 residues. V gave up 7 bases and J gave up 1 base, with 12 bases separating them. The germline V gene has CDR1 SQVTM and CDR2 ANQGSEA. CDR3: CSAPEPGTDTQYF. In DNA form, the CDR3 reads TGCAGCGCACCGGAGCCGGGCACAGATACGCAGTATTTT.